This TCR beta chain was profiled in a study of T cells in localized non-small cell lung cancer. The V gene end was trimmed by 4 bases and the J gene end by 5 bases; junction bases not matched to a gene: 7. Germline lookup yields CDR1 SGHRS and CDR2 YFSETQ. The CDR3 contains 16 residues. In this sample, this clone turned up a few times. Repertoires were generated with immunoSEQ multiplex PCR, while TCRdb's copy carries only in-frame clones and drops some. The sample comprises around 26,000 clones, around 91% of which are singletons, and 0.85% to 1.4% rests with the top ten. The rearrangement joins TRBV5-1 to TRBJ2-2; the match to TRBD1 covers 11 bases. This clonotype was sampled from a woman aged 35-75 years with stage I lung adenocarcinoma. This specimen was peripheral blood, taken before any cancer treatment. CDR3 sequence reads: CASSLGQGASTGELFF. CDR3 bases: TGCGCCAGCAGCCTAGGACAGGGGGCATCAACCGGGGAGCTGTTTTTT.